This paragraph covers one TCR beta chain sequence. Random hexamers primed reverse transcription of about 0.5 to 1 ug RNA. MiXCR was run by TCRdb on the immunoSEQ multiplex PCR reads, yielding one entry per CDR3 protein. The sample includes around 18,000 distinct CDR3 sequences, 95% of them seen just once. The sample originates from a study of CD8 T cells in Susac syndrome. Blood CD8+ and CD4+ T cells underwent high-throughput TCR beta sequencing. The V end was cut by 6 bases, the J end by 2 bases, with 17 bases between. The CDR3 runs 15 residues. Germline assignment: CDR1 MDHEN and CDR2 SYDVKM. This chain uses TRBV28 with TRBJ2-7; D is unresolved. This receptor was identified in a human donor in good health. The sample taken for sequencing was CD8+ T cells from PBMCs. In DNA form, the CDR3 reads TGTGCCAGCAGCCCAACGGACCTAAACCCCTACGAGCAGTACGTC. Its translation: CASSPTDLNPYEQYV.